This T cell receptor (beta chain) was retrieved from a study of T cells in Graves' hyperthyroidism and ophthalmopathy. With 7 bases removed from V and 10 bases from J, the gap between germline ends came to 14 bases. Germline V CDR1 and CDR2: MNHEY, SVGEGT. The CDR3 covers 13 residues. Diagnostic decisions used clinical symptoms, serum thyroxine and TRAb, thyroid ultrasound and orbital computed tomography. Points on this clonotype: The antigen is not known.

Regions amplified from RNA transcripts were the TCR beta CDR3 regions. The HTBI set primed first-round TCR CDR3 RT-PCR. Each CDR3 protein is one row after TCRdb ran MiXCR on the multiplex PCR reads. The sample lists some 570,000 distinct CDR3 sequences; 17% were seen once. Points from the study as a whole: Researchers report that a 13 V-J model separated ophthalmopathy from stable hyperthyroidism.

This sequence joins TRBV6-2 or TRBV6-3 and TRBJ1-6; no reliable D call. The clonotype comes from a young woman with Graves' ophthalmopathy. The sample comprised blood. The DNA for the CDR3 is TGTGCCAGCATCGCCGTACCCGGGTCACCCCTCCACTTT. Amino acids: CASIAVPGSPLHF.